This passage covers 9 T cell receptor beta chains from one sample sequenced in a study of blood T cell repertoires in COVID-19. Sequencing was performed with immunoSEQ multiplex PCR; in TCRdb, only in-frame clones are kept and a portion is missing. The sample lists nearly 110,000 clones, 71% occurring once. The specimen was peripheral blood. The receptors were gathered from a human donor with acute or convalescent COVID-19. The donor label of this sample is uncertain.

The chain joins TRBV5-5 to TRBJ1-6; 7 bases line up with TRBD1. Per germline, CDR1 SGHKS and CDR2 YYEKEE (reference sequence). The CDR3 runs to 14 residues. V was clipped by 3 bases and J by 7 bases; unmatched bases: 4. The CDR3 reads CASSSDRSNSPLHF. CDR3 nucleotide sequence: TGTGCCAGCAGCTCGGACAGGTCGAATTCACCCCTCCACTTT.

Comment on this clone: The same CDR3 can be traced to other DNA sequences in this sample. The chain links TRBV3-1 (or the pseudogene TRBV3-2) to TRBJ2-1; D might be TRBD1 (6 bases). CDR3 length: 13 residues. The germline CDR1 and CDR2 sequences are LGHDT and YNNKEL (reference sequence). V gave up 4 bases and J gave up 5 bases, with 9 bases separating them. The CDR3 sequence is CASSPTGNNEQFF. Written as DNA, the CDR3 is TGTGCCAGCAGCCCAACAGGGAACAATGAGCAGTTCTTC.

This clone was seen only a few times. The chain combines TRBV2 with TRBJ1-3, with TRBD1 as a possible D gene (6 bases). This CDR3 spans 13 amino acids. Trimming shortened V by 4 bases and J by 3 bases, and 7 bases separated the two germline ends. Germline-derived CDR1 and CDR2 are SNHLY and FYNNEI. CDR3 residues: CASSVQGGNTIYF. The CDR3 DNA is TGTGCCAGCAGTGTACAGGGTGGAAACACCATATATTTT.

The chain uses TRBV5-1 and TRBJ2-1; 11 bases are shared with TRBD2. The CDR3 contains 16 residues. V lost 5 bases to trimming and J lost 1 base; unmatched junction nucleotides: 5. Germline V gene sequence: CDR1 SGHRS, CDR2 YFSETQ. CDR3 sequence (DNA): TGCGCCAGCAGACGTAGCGGGGGGGCATCCTACAATGAGCAGTTCTTC. This gives the protein CASRRSGGASYNEQFF.

This chain connects TRBV27 to TRBJ1-6; D unclear. This CDR3 spans 14 amino acids. Trimming took 6 bases from V and 9 from J, leaving 15 bases between them. Germline V gene lookup returns CDR1 MNHEY and CDR2 SMNVEV (reference sequence). CDR3 residues: CASSLTPYSSPLHF. As DNA, the CDR3 is TGTGCCAGCAGCCTGACACCATACAGTTCACCCCTCCACTTT.

The chain links TRBV29-1 to TRBJ1-2; D is unresolved. The germline gives CDR1 SQVTM, CDR2 ANQGSEA. The CDR3 extends over 12 amino acids. The ends were cut back, 0 bases at V and 3 bases at J, with 5 bases in the middle. In nucleotides, the CDR3 is TGCAGCGTTGAAGATTCGTACTATGGCTACACCTTC. Residues: CSVEDSYYGYTF.

This clone has ten or more counts. The chain combines TRBV7-2 with TRBJ1-5; D may be TRBD1 (5 bases). The CDR3 extends over 15 amino acids. Trimming removed 5 bases from V and 0 bases from J, with 11 bases in between. Germline CDR1 SGHTA, CDR2 FQGNSA. As DNA, the CDR3 is TGTGCCAGCAGCACCGGACAACTTAGCAATCAGCCCCAGCATTTT. It yields the protein CASSTGQLSNQPQHF. Looking up the rest from reference TRBV7-2 and TRBJ1-5 gives the full variable domain: GAGVSQSPSNKVTEKGKDVELRCDPISGHTALYWYRQSLGQGLEFLIYFQGNSAPDKSGLPSDRFSAERTGGSVSTLTIQRTQQEDSAVYLCASSTGQLSNQPQHFGDGTRLSIL.

This rearrangement joins TRBV6-6 to TRBJ2-7; perhaps TRBD1 as D (6 bases). V lost 6 bases and J 6 bases, leaving 15 bases between the germline ends. Germline V gives CDR1 MNHNY, CDR2 SVGAGI (reference sequence). This CDR3 is built from 13 residues. The CDR3 spells CASSLGTLLEQYF. The CDR3 DNA follows: TGTGCCAGCAGCCTCGGGACACTGCTCGAGCAGTACTTC.

V gene TRBV10-3 combines with J gene TRBJ1-6; D call uncertain. Trimming left V 3 bases short and J 9 bases short, with 15 bases between. Germline V gives CDR1 ENHRY, CDR2 SYGVKD. CDR3 length equals 15 residues. CDR3: CAISETGYRSSPLHF. The CDR3 coding sequence is TGTGCCATCAGTGAAACGGGTTATAGGAGTTCACCCCTCCACTTT.